One sample yielded the 29 T cell receptor beta chains listed below, sequenced in a study of identical twins. TCRdb re-derived calls from the 5' RACE reads in MiXCR, one entry per CDR3 protein. The sample includes around 340,000 distinct CDR3 sequences, about 9% of them seen just once. The sequenced sample consisted of naive T cells sorted from blood. These receptor sequences come from a woman in her forties or fifties in good health.

This chain uses TRBV10-3 with TRBJ2-7; a weak D match, TRBD1 (6 bases). CDR1 ENHRY and CDR2 SYGVKD come from the germline V gene. The CDR3 is 15 residues long. V lost 4 bases and J lost 5, with 18 bases in between. CDR3 protein: CAISAGVTSLHEQYF. CDR3 bases: TGTGCCATCAGTGCAGGGGTAACTTCGCTCCACGAGCAGTACTTC.

This clonotype showed up just a few times. The chain couples TRBV12-3 or TRBV12-4 to TRBJ2-2, with TRBD1 matching 8 bases. The CDR3 is 14 amino acids. Losses at the gene ends were 4 bases for V and 5 bases for J; bases not matched to a gene: 3. The CDR3 loop is CASSWTGRTGELFF. DNA of the CDR3: TGTGCCAGCAGTTGGACAGGGAGGACCGGGGAGCTGTTTTTT.

This clonotype appeared a few times. This rearrangement joins TRBV4-1 to TRBJ2-1; no firm D call. This CDR3 is built from 18 residues. Germline V CDR1 and CDR2: MGHRA, YSYEKL. Trimming removed 0 bases at V and 10 bases at J, with 25 bases between. The CDR3, as DNA: TGCGCCAGCAGCCAAGATATTGGTCCCAGGACCCCCGAGTCGGAGCAGTTCTTC. This sequence encodes CASSQDIGPRTPESEQFF.

This clonotype appeared a few times. The rearrangement joins TRBV6-1 to TRBJ2-3; D is undetermined. CDR3 length: 13 amino acids. Germline V gene lookup returns CDR1 MNHNS and CDR2 SASEGT. V was cut by 7 bases and J by 2 bases, with 10 bases left in between. The CDR3 DNA is TGTGCCAGCACGTTTCGGCACACAGATACGCAGTATTTT. Translated: CASTFRHTDTQYF.

The chain combines TRBV7-9 with TRBJ2-7; D is ambiguous. Germline V gene sequence: CDR1 SEHNR, CDR2 FQNEAQ (reference sequence). This CDR3 region has 12 residues. V was shortened by 4 bases and J by 3 bases, with 7 bases between the two germline ends. This chain's CDR3 is CASSSSDYEQYF. CDR3 in DNA: TGTGCCAGCAGCTCGTCGGACTACGAGCAGTACTTC.

This clonotype was recorded at least ten times. The chain carries TRBV5-5 and TRBJ2-3, with 8 bases fitting TRBD2. V shed 4 bases, J shed 9 bases, and the junction held 13 bases outside the gene matches. Germline assignment: CDR1 SGHKS and CDR2 YYEKEE (reference sequence). This CDR3 region has 15 residues. The CDR3 is CASSDLGTRILTQYF. CDR3 DNA sequence: TGTGCCAGCAGCGACTTAGGGACTAGAATTCTCACGCAGTATTTT.

The sample holds many counts of this clonotype. The chain uses TRBV5-1 and TRBJ2-2, with D tentatively TRBD2 (6 bases). The length of the CDR3 is 15 residues. V was cut by 4 bases and J by 0 bases, with 10 bases left in between. The V gene's germline CDR1 is SGHRS and CDR2 YFSETQ. CDR3 sequence reads: CASSPAGTNTGELFF. Here the CDR3 DNA reads TGCGCCAGCAGCCCGGCGGGAACGAACACCGGGGAGCTGTTTTTT.

The rearrangement links TRBV6-5 to TRBJ2-4; tentatively, D is TRBD1 (6 bases). The germline V gene has CDR1 MNHEY and CDR2 SVGAGI. V lost 5 bases and J lost 2, with 16 bases in between. CDR3 size: 16 residues. This CDR3 reads CASSPDTGTPKNIQYF. Here the CDR3 DNA reads TGTGCCAGCAGTCCCGACACAGGGACGCCCAAAAACATTCAGTACTTC.

The J gene is TRBJ2-3, the V gene TRBV20-1; D might be TRBD2 (6 bases). The length of the CDR3 is 15 residues. Germline CDR1 is DFQATT and CDR2 is SNEGSKA (reference sequence). V dropped 6 bases and J dropped 0 bases, with 16 bases sitting between them. CDR3 residues: CSARIAVPSTDTQYF. In DNA, the CDR3 is TGCAGTGCGAGGATAGCGGTTCCTAGCACAGATACGCAGTATTTT.

V is TRBV12-3 or TRBV12-4 and J is TRBJ2-5; 12 nucleotides agree with TRBD1. Germline trimming cut 0 bases from V and 4 bases from J; bases unmatched to any gene: 3. The CDR3 contains 16 residues. CDR3 in DNA: TGTGCCAGCAGTTTAGCGGGACAGGGGGCCGGAGAGACCCAGTACTTC. The encoded protein is CASSLAGQGAGETQYF.

A word on this clonotype: A read error may be the cause here, since a much bigger clone is one base away. V is TRBV14 and J is TRBJ2-1; 15 bases map to TRBD2. This CDR3 region has 19 residues. Germline V lookup: CDR1 SGHDN, CDR2 FVKESK. The CDR3 reads CASSQGVGLAGGSYNKQFF. For the CDR3, the DNA is TGTGCCAGCAGCCAAGGGGTGGGACTAGCGGGAGGATCCTACAATAAGCAGTTCTTC. The variable domain in full, with the rest retrieved from reference TRBV14 and TRBJ2-1, is EAGVTQFPSHSVIEKGQTVTLRCDPISGHDNLYWYRRVMGKEIKFLLHFVKESKQDESGMPNNRFLAERTGGTYSTLKVQPAELEDSGVYFCASSQGVGLAGGSYNKQFFGPGTRLTVL.

At least ten counts were recorded for this clonotype. The gene calls are TRBV5-5 and TRBJ1-1, with D perhaps TRBD1 (5 bases). CDR1 and CDR2 (germline): SGHKS, YYEKEE (reference sequence). The CDR3 is 14 amino acids. Trimming stripped 2 bases from V and 8 bases from J, with 16 bases between. In DNA form, the CDR3 reads TGTGCCAGCAGCTTATTAGGTTTAGGACAAGAAGCTTTCTTT. It is translated as CASSLLGLGQEAFF. The full variable domain, completed using reference TRBV5-5 and TRBJ1-1, is DAGVTQSPTHLIKTRGQQVTLRCSPISGHKSVSWYQQVLGQGPQFIFQYYEKEERGRGNFPDRFSARQFPNYSSELNVNALLLGDSALYLCASSLLGLGQEAFFGQGTRLTVV.

The genes are TRBV6-1 and TRBJ2-5; 10 nucleotides align to TRBD2. Germline values: CDR1 MNHNS, CDR2 SASEGT. Trimming at V came to 10 bases and at J to 5 bases, leaving 7 bases not matched to a gene. The CDR3 is 13 residues long. This CDR3 reads CAILGSGRETQYF. CDR3 DNA sequence: TGTGCCATCCTAGGTAGCGGGAGGGAGACCCAGTACTTC.

This clonotype showed up just a few times. V is TRBV5-1 and J is TRBJ2-3; possibly TRBD2 for D (6 bases). CDR1 and CDR2 (germline): SGHRS, YFSETQ. The CDR3 consists of 13 residues. Trimming removed 5 bases at V and 2 bases at J, with 9 bases between. The CDR3 protein is CASRRLDTDTQYF. CDR3 nucleotide sequence: TGCGCCAGCAGAAGACTAGACACAGATACGCAGTATTTT.

J is TRBJ1-1 and V is TRBV11-3, with 7 bases aligning to TRBD1. The CDR3 spans 13 residues. The germline V gene has CDR1 SGHNT and CDR2 YENEEA. Trimming took 6 bases from V and 4 from J; bases not matched to a gene: 5. The CDR3 DNA reads as TGTGCCAGCAGATTACACAGGGGCACTGAAGCTTTCTTT. Translating it yields CASRLHRGTEAFF.

The chain recombines TRBV20-1 with TRBJ2-5; TRBD1 might be the D (6 bases). Germline lookup yields CDR1 DFQATT and CDR2 SNEGSKA (reference sequence). The CDR3 consists of 12 residues. V was clipped by 3 bases and J by 9 bases, with 14 bases between them. CDR3: CSARGISGAQYF. The CDR3 DNA follows: TGCAGTGCTAGGGGAATTTCAGGGGCCCAGTACTTC.

This rearrangement joins TRBV11-2 to TRBJ2-1; 8 positions match TRBD2. CDR1 and CDR2 from the germline V gene are SGHAT and FQNNGV. Unmatched junction bases numbered 20, after V lost 4 bases and J lost 9 bases. The CDR3 is 18 residues long. The CDR3 DNA sequence: TGTGCCAGCAGCTCGTTGGGACTAGGGACTAAAAGGGCGGGTGAGCAGTTCTTC. Amino acids: CASSSLGLGTKRAGEQFF.

V and J are TRBV7-8 and TRBJ2-3, with 12 nucleotides matching TRBD2. In germline, CDR1 is SGHVS, CDR2 FQNEAQ. The CDR3 has 17 residues. The V gene end was trimmed by 5 bases and the J gene end by 4 bases; junction bases not matched to a gene: 10. The CDR3 nucleotides read TGTGCCAGCAGCCTTGCTAGCGGGAGGGCCTTGGCAGATACGCAGTATTTT. This codes for CASSLASGRALADTQYF. The entire variable domain, with the rest obtained from reference TRBV7-8 and TRBJ2-3, is as follows: GAGVSQSPRYKVAKRGQDVALRCDPISGHVSLFWYQQALGQGPEFLTYFQNEAQLDKSGLPSDRFFAERPEGSVSTLKIQRTQQEDSAVYLCASSLASGRALADTQYFGPGTRLTVL.

This clonotype was seen only a few times. The V gene is TRBV20-1, the J gene TRBJ2-3; D tentatively reads TRBD1 or TRBD2 (7 bases each). The germline V and J ends were trimmed by 1 base and 3 bases, with 20 bases remaining between them. The CDR3 runs to 17 residues. Germline CDR1 is DFQATT and CDR2 is SNEGSKA (reference sequence). CDR3 in DNA: TGCAGTGCTAGAGGGGGAGGGGGCGCGGCTCAAACAGATACGCAGTATTTT. It codes for CSARGGGGAAQTDTQYF.

In this sample, this clonotype turned up many times. The chain couples TRBV20-1 to TRBJ2-3, with 12 bases fitting TRBD2. The CDR3 has 16 amino acids. Germline V CDR1 and CDR2: DFQATT, SNEGSKA (reference sequence). The V gene end was trimmed by 5 bases and the J gene end by 2 bases; junction bases not matched to a gene: 8. This CDR3 reads CSAWTRLAGATDTQYF. CDR3 DNA sequence: TGCAGTGCTTGGACGAGACTAGCGGGGGCCACAGATACGCAGTATTTT.

This chain uses TRBV10-3 with TRBJ2-7, with D possibly matching TRBD2 (6 bases). The length of the CDR3 is 12 residues. Germline lookup yields CDR1 ENHRY and CDR2 SYGVKD. V lost 6 bases to trimming and J lost 2 bases, with 8 bases between them. CDR3 residues: CAIRSGAYEQYF. The CDR3, as DNA: TGTGCCATCAGGTCGGGGGCCTACGAGCAGTACTTC.

CDR3 in DNA: TGTGCCATCAGCTACGCCTTGGGTGAGCAGTACTTC. It translates to CAISYALGEQYF. The chain couples TRBV10-3 to TRBJ2-7; D remains ambiguous. V dropped 6 bases and J dropped 7 bases, with 13 bases sitting between them. Germline lookup yields CDR1 ENHRY and CDR2 SYGVKD. CDR3 length: 12 amino acids.

This clonotype was seen more than once but under ten times. V is TRBV6-5 and J is TRBJ2-1; D not resolved. The CDR3 runs to 12 residues. Deletions cut 2 bases from V and 10 bases from J, with 9 bases between. CDR1 and CDR2 (germline): MNHEY, SVGAGI. The CDR3 DNA reads as TGTGCCAGCAGTTACGCCCTGGGGGAGCAGTTCTTC. Amino acid sequence: CASSYALGEQFF.

The chain recombines TRBV25-1 with TRBJ2-5; a possible D gene is TRBD2 (6 bases). The CDR3 sequence is 12 residues long. Trimming cost V 4 bases and J 10 bases, with 13 bases left between them. CDR1 MGHDK and CDR2 SYGVNS come from the germline V gene. The CDR3 sequence is CASSGDFGGQYF. The DNA for the CDR3 is TGTGCCAGCAGTGGGGACTTCGGGGGCCAGTACTTC.

This sequence joins TRBV20-1 and TRBJ1-5; no clear D. V lost 0 bases, J lost 6 bases, and 21 bases lay in between. This CDR3 spans 17 amino acids. Germline V gene sequence: CDR1 DFQATT, CDR2 SNEGSKA (reference sequence). CDR3 loop: CSARDFNREPFCQPQHF. CDR3 in DNA: TGCAGTGCTAGAGATTTTAACAGAGAACCTTTTTGTCAGCCCCAGCATTTT.

This clonotype was seen more than once but under ten times. In DNA, the CDR3 is TGTGCCAGCAGCCGCGGGTCACTAGCGTTAAATGAGCAGTTCTTC. It is translated as CASSRGSLALNEQFF. The V gene is TRBV5-6, the J gene TRBJ2-1, with 7 bases matching TRBD2. This CDR3 has 15 amino acids. V dropped 4 bases and J dropped 7; count of bases not matched to a gene: 11. Germline-derived CDR1 and CDR2 are SGHDT and YYEEEE.

This clonotype was seen more than once but under ten times. The rearrangement links TRBV9 to TRBJ2-1, with unresolved D. Looked up from germline, CDR1 is SGDLS and CDR2 is YYNGEE. Between the trimmed V and J ends, which lost 4 bases and 5 bases, there was a span of 16 bases. The CDR3 contains 15 residues. CDR3 sequence reads: CASSPEGIFHNEQFF. The CDR3 DNA is TGTGCCAGCAGCCCGGAAGGGATTTTCCACAATGAGCAGTTCTTC.

This clonotype was seen a few times. The rearrangement links TRBV14 to TRBJ1-6; D is ambiguous. The germline CDR1 and CDR2 sequences are SGHDN and FVKESK. There are 15 residues in the CDR3. V was cut by 0 bases and J by 10 bases, with 13 bases left in between. The CDR3 nucleotides read TGTGCCAGCAGCCAAGATAAGAGCCTTGGGTCACCCCTCCACTTT. Translating it yields CASSQDKSLGSPLHF.

There are many counts of this clonotype. The J gene is TRBJ2-7, the V gene TRBV10-2, with D perhaps TRBD2 (6 bases). The CDR3 runs 11 residues. Germline V lookup: CDR1 WSHSY, CDR2 SAAADI. Trimming removed 8 bases from V and 2 bases from J, with 7 bases in between. The CDR3 nucleotides are TGCGCCAGCCGCGGGGCCTACGAGCAGTACGTC. Its translation is CASRGAYEQYV.